The T cell receptor (beta chain) described here comes from a study of blood T cell repertoires in COVID-19. TCRdb keeps only in-frame clones here, not all; method: immunoSEQ multiplex PCR. This table holds 250,000 to 350,000 clones, over 85% found once. Grouping used clinical history reported by participants in a survey and questionnaire. The CDR3 is made up of 14 amino acids. Germline CDR1 reads SGHTA; CDR2 reads FQGNSA. V lost 0 bases and J lost 4, with 9 bases in between. The specimen sequenced was PBMCs or T cells enriched from blood (not recorded which). The chain employs TRBV7-2 and TRBJ1-1; no definite D call. The sequence came from a man in his sixties who had recovered from COVID-19. CDR3 sequence reads: CASSLAEKSTEAFF. As DNA, the CDR3 is TGTGCCAGCAGCTTAGCGGAGAAGAGCACTGAAGCTTTCTTT.